This section outlines one T cell receptor beta chain sequence together with its context. Its antigen is still unknown. Germline CDR1 LNHNV, CDR2 YYDKDF (reference sequence). CDR3 size: 14 residues. Unmatched junction bases numbered 5, after V lost 5 bases and J lost 5 bases. Some clones are missing from TCRdb's copy, which holds only in-frame ones; the method was immunoSEQ multiplex PCR. The sample shows over 2 million clones, about 94% of them seen only once. Cells designated naive CD8 were CD45RO-negative and were positively selected for CCR7, with terminally differentiated effector memory CD45RA+ cells excluded. The data originate from a study of shared clonotypes between healthy human individuals. Study results and limitations: Compared with clonotypes that all four donors shared, non-shared clonotypes had lower generation probabilities.

The sequenced material came from naive CD8+ T cells sorted from blood. This chain links TRBV15 with TRBJ1-2, with 10 bases fitting TRBD1. This TCR derives from a man aged 18 to 30 in good health. This CDR3 reads CATSGLDRGYGYTF. The CDR3 DNA sequence: TGTGCCACCAGCGGCCTGGACAGGGGGTATGGCTACACCTTC.